One TCR beta chain is described in this entry. The clone's antigen remains unknown. No base quality information exists; no much larger clone differs at one position. Sequenced on an Illumina NovaSeq 6000. TCRalpha and TCRbeta cDNA libraries were built by 5'RACE with constant-segment primers, adding sample barcodes and unique molecular identifiers. Trizol reagent was used to extract RNA from every sample. Libraries were amplified in two PCR steps, with a second sample barcode and Illumina TruSeq adapters added in the second step. Libraries were sequenced on an Illumina NovaSeq with 2 x 150 bp paired-end reads. Per the original workflow: With migec v1.2.7, reads were demultiplexed and then collapsed into UMI-guided consensus sequences. Using mixcr v2.1.11, UMI consensuses were aligned to TRA and TRB V and J templates and then assembled into clonotypes. Clonotypes were classified as expanded or contracted when called significant by both edgeR and NoisET, with noise models trained on biological replicates. edgeR calls used a false discovery rate-adjusted p below 0.01 and a log2 fold-change threshold of 1. As an exploratory analysis of dynamics, PCA with hierarchical clustering was applied to max-normalized trajectories of the 1000 most abundant clonotypes. Separately sequenced CD4+ and CD8+ repertoires were used to assign the CD4 or CD8 phenotype of responding clones. In TCRdb, the public reads were trimmed at Q25 with fastp and aligned with MiXCR, with productive beta chains retained. A single entry per CDR3 protein holds the most common genes and DNA from its merged rows. TCRdb, not the original authors, processed these V and J calls. The table for this sample lists 350,000 to 550,000 distinct CDR3 sequences; roughly 18% of them were counted only once. The top ten clones comprise roughly 21% of the sample.

Ficoll-Paque density gradient centrifugation was used to isolate PBMCs. This entry comes from a study of T-cell memory formation after mild COVID-19 (dated by TCRdb to the early 2020s). Study-level background: TCR sequence clusters from the two donors were largely donor specific. In a couple of donors, T-cell clones that expanded and contracted after mild COVID-19 were tracked by sequencing TCRalpha and TCRbeta repertoires over time. The cohort was made up of two young adult volunteers, one female and one male, who were previously healthy.

Trimming costs V 4 bases and J 9 bases, and their ends lie 13 bases apart. CDR1 and CDR2 are drawn from the germline V gene: SGHDT, YYEEEE. The CDR3 contains 12 residues, cysteine and phenylalanine counted. Only the CDR3 part of the read is kept: 36 bases, read in frame from the first base. Overall study outcomes, separate from this receptor: Only two mild cases were covered in the study, and larger cohorts including severe cases with pre-infection samples were considered necessary. From day 15 to 85, contracting clones showed balanced CD4/CD8 phenotypes, whereas a second wave of clones that expanded from day 15 to 37 leaned towards CD4+. Some responding clones were found in pre-infection memory, which suggests that pre-existing cross-reactive memory T cells took part in the SARS-CoV-2 response. Contracting CD4+ clones turned up mainly in the CM and EM memory subsets, whereas EMRA was where CD8+ clones were enriched. The second-wave clones that peaked on day 37 were not confirmed to be SARS-CoV-2 specific.

The receptor chain draws on TRBV5-6 and TRBJ1-2; the D gene assignment is ambiguous. The source material was PBMCs or a T cell subset sorted from them (not recorded which). This receptor was obtained from a man between 18 and 29 years old who had mild COVID-19 (a few samples of this study predate the infection). The sample titles of this study are shuffled in the database, so cell type and time point are left out; the donor was told from shared clones. Read as DNA, the sequence is TGTGCCAGCAGCCCCCCGGTCGGCAGCTACACCTTC. Its translation is CASSPPVGSYTF.